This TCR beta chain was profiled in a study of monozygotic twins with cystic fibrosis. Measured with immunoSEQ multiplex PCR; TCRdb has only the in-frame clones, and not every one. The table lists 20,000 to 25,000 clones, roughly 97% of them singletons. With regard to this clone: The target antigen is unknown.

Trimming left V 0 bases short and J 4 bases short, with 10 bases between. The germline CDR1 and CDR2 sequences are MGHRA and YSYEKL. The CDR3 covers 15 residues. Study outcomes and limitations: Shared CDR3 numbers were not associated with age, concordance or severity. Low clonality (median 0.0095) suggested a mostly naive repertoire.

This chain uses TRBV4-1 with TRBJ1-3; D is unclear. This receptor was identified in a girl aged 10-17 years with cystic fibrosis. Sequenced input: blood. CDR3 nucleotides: TGCGCCAGCAGCCAAGATCTGACCTTCGGAAACACCATATATTTT. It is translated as CASSQDLTFGNTIYF.